Detailed here is one T cell receptor beta chain. What it binds is unknown. The repertoire was sequenced with immunoSEQ multiplex PCR; TCRdb's copy has only in-frame clones and lacks some. Here the sample spans hundreds of thousands of clones, about 88% being singletons. This specimen belongs to a study of Ad26.COV2.S vaccination and SARS-CoV-2 variants. At the level of the study: By the intramuscular route, Ad26.COV2.S was given once, or twice 56 days apart.

The study's findings and limits: Non-spike TCR breadth did not differ much between vaccine and placebo recipients.

Germline V gene data show CDR1 as KGHSH and CDR2 as LQKENI. V was pared by 4 bases and J by 1 base, with 10 bases between. The CDR3 covers 14 residues. Treatment described: over 15 received Ad26.COV2.S at low or high dose, single or two shots; 5 received placebo; per-sample allocation not given. The samples were gathered on day 63 after the first injection of vaccine or placebo. Adults aged 18-55 years in Boston included the donor. Wuhan-strain spike was delivered by a replication-incompetent Ad26 vector. The sample here was peripheral blood, taken in a trial of Ad26.COV2.S vaccine versus placebo. This chain uses TRBV18 with TRBJ1-1; D is undetermined. The receptor was isolated from a person between 18 and 60 years old who received the Ad26.COV2.S COVID-19 vaccine or a placebo. Here the CDR3 reads CASSRYRENTEAFF. CDR3 in DNA: TGTGCCAGCTCACGGTACAGAGAGAACACTGAAGCTTTCTTT.